A single sample is the source of the 11 T cell receptor beta chains below, sequenced in a study of T cell repertoires in cytomegalovirus infection. TCRdb reprocessed the reads via MiXCR and lists one record per CDR3 protein. The sample lists hundreds of thousands of distinct CDR3 sequences; 15% to 20% were seen once. Sequenced sample: PBMCs. The source of these receptors is a human donor in good health (CMV status not recorded). Some clones in this sample may be carry-over from other donors' samples.

The V and J genes are TRBV4-3 and TRBJ2-3; no firm D call. CDR3 length equals 13 residues. With 1 base removed from V and 4 bases from J, the gap between germline ends came to 6 bases. The germline V gene encodes CDR1 LGHNA and CDR2 YSLEER. CDR3 region: CASSQAVSDTQYF. DNA of the CDR3: TGCGCCAGCAGCCAAGCGGTTTCAGATACGCAGTATTTT.

This sequence joins TRBV27 and TRBJ2-7; D perhaps matches TRBD1 (6 bases). Trimming cost V 2 bases and J 5 bases, with 10 bases left between them. Per germline, CDR1 MNHEY and CDR2 SMNVEV (reference sequence). The CDR3 covers 13 residues. As DNA, the CDR3 is TGTGCCAGCAGTTTAGGTGGGGGCAACGAGCAGTACTTC. Protein: CASSLGGGNEQYF.

This clonotype came up many times. This rearrangement joins TRBV12-3 or TRBV12-4 to TRBJ2-3; D ambiguous. V was clipped by 7 bases and J by 1 base, with 9 bases between them. The CDR3 is 13 amino acids. The CDR3 sequence is CASTTWRTDTQYF. The CDR3 bases are TGTGCCAGCACTACTTGGCGCACAGATACGCAGTATTTT.

The rearrangement links TRBV6-1 to TRBJ2-7; possible D gene TRBD1, 6 bases. Looked up from germline, CDR1 is MNHNS and CDR2 is SASEGT. With 6 bases removed from V and 4 bases from J, the gap between germline ends came to 19 bases. The CDR3 consists of 15 residues. The CDR3 here is CASSGAQGLRYEQYF. In DNA, the CDR3 is TGTGCCAGCAGCGGAGCCCAGGGGTTGAGATACGAGCAGTACTTC.

This clonotype was observed many times. The V gene is TRBV12-3 or TRBV12-4, the J gene TRBJ2-1, with D perhaps being TRBD1 or TRBD2 (6 bases each). The V and J ends lost 2 bases and 1 base respectively, with 18 bases between them. The CDR3 length is 18 residues. The CDR3 sequence: CASSLRGLGGLSYNEQFF. The CDR3 bases are TGTGCCAGCAGTTTACGGGGACTCGGGGGCCTATCCTACAATGAGCAGTTCTTC.

This clonotype was counted a few times. The chain recombines TRBV7-6 with TRBJ2-1, with 10 bases aligning to TRBD2. Germline CDR1 is SGHVS and CDR2 is FNYEAQ. V trimming: 6 bases; J trimming: 2 bases; junction bases outside the gene matches: 10. This CDR3 region has 17 residues. CDR3 sequence reads: CASRRGPGLATYNEQFF. Written as DNA, the CDR3 is TGTGCCAGCAGACGTGGGCCGGGACTAGCGACCTACAATGAGCAGTTCTTC.

As to this clonotype: The junction differs from germline at one of its ends, possibly a read error. The chain links TRBV5-3 to TRBJ1-6, with 9 bases aligning to TRBD1. TRBV5-3 is annotated as an ORF whose role is uncertain. The CDR3 length is 15 residues. CDR3 loop: CASSFGTGRNSPLHF. Written as DNA, the CDR3 is TGTGCCAGCAGCTTTGGGACAGGGCGGAATTCACCCCTCCACTTT.

This clonotype has just a few counts. This chain links TRBV2 with TRBJ2-1; 7 nucleotides align to TRBD2. V was pared by 2 bases and J by 8 bases, with 3 bases of the junction left unmatched. Germline CDR1 reads SNHLY; CDR2 reads FYNNEI. The CDR3 loop spans 13 amino acids. CDR3 protein: CASSEWAGDEQFF. CDR3 DNA sequence: TGTGCCAGCAGTGAATGGGCGGGGGATGAGCAGTTCTTC.

The chain uses TRBV6-1 and TRBJ1-4, with D perhaps matching TRBD1 (5 bases). The CDR3 is made up of 15 amino acids. Deletions cut 0 bases from V and 14 bases from J, with 19 bases between. Germline values: CDR1 MNHNS, CDR2 SASEGT. The CDR3: CASSEARAGTQSLFF. CDR3 in DNA: TGTGCCAGCAGTGAAGCGAGGGCAGGGACCCAGAGTCTGTTTTTT.

The rearrangement links TRBV12-5 to TRBJ2-5, with D hard to call. Germline V gene sequence: CDR1 LGHNT, CDR2 FRNRAP. The CDR3 has 11 amino acids. Trimming removed 3 bases at V and 5 bases at J, with 4 bases between. The CDR3 loop reads CASGLRETQYF. The DNA for the CDR3 is TGTGCTAGTGGTTTAAGGGAGACCCAGTACTTC.

This chain uses TRBV4-2 with TRBJ1-5; TRBD1 matches 9 bases. The CDR3 runs 18 residues. V lost 1 base to trimming and J lost 3 bases; unmatched junction nucleotides: 10. Looked up from germline, CDR1 is LGHNA and CDR2 is YNFKEQ. For the CDR3, the DNA is TGTGCCAGCAGCCAAGGATACAAGGGACAGGGCCCCAATCAGCCCCAGCATTTT. Translated: CASSQGYKGQGPNQPQHF.